A single sample is the source of the 18 T cell receptor beta chains below, sequenced in a study of cytomegalovirus exposure and HLA in healthy donors (dated by TCRdb to the late 2010s). Libraries were constructed by the immunoSEQ multiplex PCR assay. The multiplex PCR relied on a mix of 60 forward primers for TCR Vbeta segments and 13 reverse primers for TCR Jbeta segments. Not all clones reach the TCRdb copy of this immuneACCESS table, which keeps in-frame sequences only. Checked studies attribute under half of the gap to unresolved V genes and leave the rest unexplained. The sample yields 150,000 to 200,000 clones; 70% to 90% were counted once. Of the sample, 7.5% to 10% is held by the ten largest clones. Input material: PBMCs. The receptors were gathered from a man aged 18-30 years in good health and CMV-seropositive.

This clone turned up a few times. The chain combines TRBV6-5 with TRBJ1-1; possibly TRBD1 for D (6 bases). The V gene's germline CDR1 is MNHEY and CDR2 SVGAGI. Between the trimmed V and J ends, which lost 6 bases and 2 bases, there was a span of 13 bases. The CDR3 consists of 14 residues. CDR3 nucleotides: TGTGCCAGCAGATCACCGGGACACAACACTGAAGCTTTCTTT. Translated, it gives CASRSPGHNTEAFF.

The rearrangement joins TRBV5-4 to TRBJ2-3; D ambiguous. CDR1 and CDR2 (germline): SGHNT, YYREEE (reference sequence). Trimming cost V 9 bases and J 2 bases, with 7 bases left between them. The CDR3 is made up of 11 amino acids. The DNA for the CDR3 is TGTGCCACAGATGACACAGATACGCAGTATTTT. Translated, it gives CATDDTDTQYF.

The chain links TRBV29-1 to TRBJ2-3; 8 positions match TRBD1. Germline V lookup: CDR1 SQVTM, CDR2 ANQGSEA. The V and J ends lost 6 bases and 5 bases, in that order; junction bases with no gene match: 7. CDR3 size: 13 residues. CDR3 in amino acids: CSVNRGVEDTQYF. CDR3 nucleotides: TGCAGCGTGAACAGGGGGGTCGAAGATACGCAGTATTTT.

The gene calls are TRBV2 and TRBJ2-5, with a possible D match to TRBD1 (5 bases). Gene TRBJ2-7 matches the end of the DNA better, so the J call may be wrong. CDR3 length: 12 residues. Germline-derived CDR1 and CDR2 are SNHLY and FYNNEI. CDR3 nucleotide sequence: TGTGCCAGCAGTTCGACAGACGACGAGCAGTACTTC. As protein: CASSSTDDEQYF.

The chain joins TRBV5-1 to TRBJ2-4; D might be TRBD1 (5 bases). This CDR3 region has 15 residues. The germline V and J ends were trimmed by 4 bases and 7 bases, with 18 bases remaining between them. Germline CDR1 and CDR2: SGHRS and YFSETQ. The CDR3 bases are TGCGCCAGCAGCCAACAGGATCCAATAGGGAACATTCAGTACTTC. Encoded protein: CASSQQDPIGNIQYF.

The chain is built from TRBV11-2 and TRBJ2-7, with 7 bases that match TRBD1. The ends lost 4 bases at V and 2 bases at J; junction bases unmatched: 5. The CDR3 runs to 14 residues. In germline, CDR1 is SGHAT, CDR2 FQNNGV. CDR3 residues: CASSSRQGPYEQYF. CDR3 nucleotides: TGTGCCAGCAGCTCCCGACAGGGACCCTACGAGCAGTACTTC.

This chain links TRBV19 with TRBJ1-4; 7 bases line up with TRBD1. The CDR3 length is 20 residues. J was trimmed by 6 bases and V by 6 bases; bases with no gene match: 25. Looked up from germline, CDR1 is LNHDA and CDR2 is SQIVND (reference sequence). In DNA, the CDR3 is TGTGCCAGTAGGTTTAGGAACAGGGGATCCCTAGCTGTCCGGCATGAAAAACTGTTTTTT. It encodes CASRFRNRGSLAVRHEKLFF.

This sequence joins TRBV6-5 and TRBJ2-7, with D unclear. This CDR3 has 14 residues. CDR1 is MNHEY and CDR2 is SVGAGI in the germline V gene. V was shortened by 6 bases and J by 6 bases, with 18 bases between the two germline ends. The CDR3 sequence is CASRQASTPSEQYF. CDR3 nucleotide sequence: TGTGCCAGCAGGCAGGCGTCGACACCCTCCGAGCAGTACTTC.

This clone occurred once. One end of the junction does not line up with germline, which may come from a read error. This chain links TRBV29-1 with TRBJ1-1; possibly TRBD1 for D (6 bases). Per germline, CDR1 SQVTM and CDR2 ANQGSEA. CDR3 length: 16 amino acids. The CDR3 DNA reads as TGCAGCGGGAATGGCAGGGGTAGGTCGGGGAACGCTGAAGCTTTCTTT. It yields the protein CSGNGRGRSGNAEAFF. Full variable domain (outside the CDR3, taken from reference TRBV29-1 and TRBJ1-1): SAVISQKPSRDICQRGTSLTIQCQVDSQVTMMFWYRQQPGQSLTLIATANQGSEATYESGFVIDKFPISRPNLTFSTLTVSNMSPEDSSIYLCSGNGRGRSGNAEAFFGQGTRLTVV.

The chain links TRBV19 to TRBJ2-7; the match to TRBD2 covers 8 bases. The CDR3 is 14 amino acids. The germline V gene has CDR1 LNHDA and CDR2 SQIVND (reference sequence). The junction had 4 bases not matched to a gene; V was cut back by 6 bases and J by 0 bases. The CDR3 region has the DNA TGTGCCAGTAGCTTAGCGGGGAGCTCCTACGAGCAGTACTTC. It is translated as CASSLAGSSYEQYF. The full variable domain, its missing parts supplied by reference TRBV19 and TRBJ2-7, is DGGITQSPKYLFRKEGQNVTLSCEQNLNHDAMYWYRQDPGQGLRLIYYSQIVNDFQKGDIAEGYSVSREKKESFPLTVTSAQKNPTAFYLCASSLAGSSYEQYFGPGTRLTVT.

To note about this clone: Compared with germline, one end of the junction differs, possibly owing to a read error. The chain couples TRBV7-9 to TRBJ2-6, with 10 bases identical to TRBD2. From germline, CDR1 is SEHNR and CDR2 FQNEAQ (reference sequence). This CDR3 is built from 19 residues. The CDR3 is CASSKTGTSESSGANVPTF. Here the CDR3 DNA reads TGTGCCAGCAGCAAAACCGGGACTAGCGAGAGCTCTGGGGCCAACGTCCCGACTTTC.

The J gene is TRBJ2-5, the V gene TRBV29-1; 8 nucleotides line up with TRBD1. CDR3 length: 14 amino acids. CDR1 is SQVTM and CDR2 is ANQGSEA in the germline V gene. J lost 11 bases, V lost 4 bases, and 15 bases had no gene match. CDR3 in amino acids: CSVVGRQGAREQYF. CDR3 sequence (DNA): TGCAGCGTTGTGGGAAGGCAGGGGGCACGAGAGCAGTACTTC.

The chain uses TRBV15 and TRBJ2-3, with D possibly being TRBD2 (6 bases). From germline, CDR1 is LNHNV and CDR2 YYDKDF (reference sequence). The CDR3 totals 15 residues. V lost 3 bases, J lost 8 bases, and 18 bases lay in between. The CDR3 bases are TGTGCCACCAGCAGCGAGTTTGGCCCCGGGGGTACGCAGTATTTT. Translating gives CATSSEFGPGGTQYF.

V and J are TRBV7-9 and TRBJ1-2, with unresolved D. V dropped 1 base and J dropped 0 bases, with 12 bases sitting between them. In germline, CDR1 is SEHNR, CDR2 FQNEAQ (reference sequence). CDR3 length equals 16 residues. The DNA of the CDR3 is TGTGCCAGCAGCTTAGGAGCGGGATCGACTAACTATGGCTACACCTTC. Its protein is CASSLGAGSTNYGYTF.

The chain recombines TRBV19 with TRBJ1-6; 12 bases are a match to TRBD1. The CDR3 totals 16 residues. With V trimmed by 6 bases and J by 6 bases, 6 bases remained unmatched. In germline, CDR1 is LNHDA, CDR2 SQIVND (reference sequence). The CDR3 bases are TGTGCCAGTAGCTCGGGACAGGGGGCGCGTAATTCACCCCTCCACTTT. Translated: CASSSGQGARNSPLHF.

This clone was seen just once. V gene TRBV2 combines with J gene TRBJ2-5; 10 bases are a match to TRBD2. CDR1 is SNHLY, CDR2 FYNNEI, per germline. With 8 bases clipped from V and 4 bases from J, the junction kept 7 bases outside the gene matches. The length of the CDR3 is 14 residues. This CDR3 is CASGLAGARETQYF. The DNA for the CDR3 is TGTGCCAGCGGCCTAGCGGGGGCGAGAGAGACCCAGTACTTC.

This chain joins TRBV9 and TRBJ2-7; D is undetermined. V was trimmed by 4 bases and J by 3 bases, leaving 5 bases between them. This CDR3 spans 11 amino acids. Germline lookup yields CDR1 SGDLS and CDR2 YYNGEE. The DNA of the CDR3 is TGTGCCAGCAGCCCCTACTACGAGCAGTACTTC. Translation gives CASSPYYEQYF.

This sequence joins TRBV10-3 and TRBJ2-7; maybe TRBD2 (5 bases). Germline values: CDR1 ENHRY, CDR2 SYGVKD. The CDR3 length is 11 residues. V was clipped by 4 bases and J by 7 bases, with 8 bases between them. The CDR3, as DNA: TGTGCCATCAGTGCCCCGGGGGAGCAGTACTTC. It codes for CAISAPGEQYF.